Below are 27 T cell receptor beta chains sequenced from a single sample in a study of T cell repertoires in cytomegalovirus infection. A single record per CDR3 protein comes from TCRdb applying MiXCR to the reads. The sample records about 480,000 distinct CDR3 sequences, 25% to 35% being singletons. Antigens of these TCRs are unknown. Sequences were derived from cultured PBMCs, sampled from culture after CMV antigen stimulation. These receptor sequences come from a human donor in good health (CMV status not recorded). Some clones in this sample may be carry-over from other donors' samples.

The V gene is TRBV5-5, the J gene TRBJ2-3, with D possibly matching TRBD1 (7 bases). The CDR3 extends over 15 amino acids. V was trimmed by 1 base and J by 4 bases, leaving 13 bases between them. Germline V gene lookup returns CDR1 SGHKS and CDR2 YYEKEE (reference sequence). The CDR3 loop is CASSLFGGGADTQYF. The CDR3 region has the DNA TGTGCCAGCAGCTTGTTCGGAGGGGGCGCAGATACGCAGTATTTT.

In this sample, this clonotype turned up a few times. This chain connects TRBV18 to TRBJ2-5, with D uncertain. This CDR3 is built from 14 residues. Trimming cost V 2 bases and J 1 base, with 8 bases left between them. In germline, CDR1 is KGHSH, CDR2 LQKENI. Written as DNA, the CDR3 is TGTGCCAGCTCACCATCCCTGTCCCAAGAGACCCAGTACTTC. It translates to CASSPSLSQETQYF.

This clonotype has just a few counts. The chain uses TRBV27 and TRBJ1-5; 8 bases fit TRBD1. Germline-derived CDR1 and CDR2 are MNHEY and SMNVEV (reference sequence). The length of the CDR3 is 17 residues. J was trimmed by 3 bases and V by 4 bases; bases with no gene match: 11. Written as DNA, the CDR3 is TGTGCCAGCAGTTCCGGACAGGGAAGGGGATACAATCAGCCCCAGCATTTT. Its protein is CASSSGQGRGYNQPQHF.

In its sample, this clonotype was seen once. The chain has TRBV5-1 and TRBJ2-1; TRBD1 might be the D (6 bases). Between the trimmed V and J ends, which lost 4 bases and 7 bases, there was a span of 15 bases. This CDR3 contains 14 residues. Germline CDR1 SGHRS, CDR2 YFSETQ. CDR3 sequence: CASSPTGYGNEQFF. The CDR3 DNA is TGCGCCAGCAGCCCCACAGGGTATGGGAATGAGCAGTTCTTC. Looking up the rest from reference TRBV5-1 and TRBJ2-1 gives the full variable domain: KAGVTQTPRYLIKTRGQQVTLSCSPISGHRSVSWYQQTPGQGLQFLFEYFSETQRNKGNFPGRFSGRQFSNSRSEMNVSTLELGDSALYLCASSPTGYGNEQFFGPGTRLTVL.

The chain couples TRBV9 to TRBJ2-1, with TRBD2 identical over 8 bases. CDR1 is SGDLS and CDR2 is YYNGEE in the germline V gene. CDR3 length: 16 amino acids. The ends lost 0 bases at V and 8 bases at J; junction bases unmatched: 10. CDR3 sequence reads: CASSVALGRAVHEQFF. CDR3 nucleotide sequence: TGTGCCAGCAGCGTAGCTCTCGGGAGGGCCGTGCATGAGCAGTTCTTC.

The chain has TRBV15 and TRBJ2-3; 7 bases map to TRBD2. The CDR3 length is 14 residues. Germline loops: CDR1 LNHNV, CDR2 YYDKDF (reference sequence). After removal of 8 bases from V and 0 bases from J, the junction contained 5 bases not matched to a gene. CDR3 residues: CATGSGRSTDTQYF. In DNA form, the CDR3 reads TGTGCCACCGGATCCGGGAGGAGCACAGATACGCAGTATTTT.

The genes are TRBV18 and TRBJ1-2; D gene unclear. Germline values: CDR1 KGHSH, CDR2 LQKENI. V lost 1 base to trimming and J lost 7 bases, with 10 bases between them. The CDR3 consists of 13 residues. The CDR3 region is CASSPLPLGGYTF. The CDR3 coding sequence is TGTGCCAGCTCACCACTCCCTTTGGGTGGCTACACCTTC.

The chain uses TRBV6-1 and TRBJ2-7; D gene unclear. Between the trimmed V and J ends, which lost 3 bases and 1 base, there was a span of 10 bases. The CDR3 runs 14 residues. Germline V CDR1 and CDR2: MNHNS, SASEGT. The CDR3 bases are TGTGCCAGCAGTGAGATCTCTCCATCCTACGAGCAGTACGTC. Translating gives CASSEISPSYEQYV.

For this clonotype: A read error may be the cause here, since a much bigger clone is one base away. The chain links TRBV7-2 to TRBJ2-5; 9 bases fit TRBD2. The length of the CDR3 is 18 residues. The germline V gene has CDR1 SGHTA and CDR2 FQGNSA. The DNA of the CDR3 is TGTGCCAGCAGCTTAGGGGTGGTTAGCGGGAGTGGTAGAGAGAACCAGTACTTC. This sequence encodes CASSLGVVSGSGRENQYF.

The J gene is TRBJ1-1, the V gene TRBV7-6; D gene uncertain. Germline CDR1 SGHVS, CDR2 FNYEAQ. The CDR3 extends over 15 amino acids. V dropped 4 bases and J dropped 0 bases, with 12 bases sitting between them. CDR3 residues: CASSSGGRMNTEAFF. CDR3 DNA: TGTGCCAGCAGCTCCGGAGGCCGGATGAACACTGAAGCTTTCTTT.

In its sample, this clonotype was seen a few times. This chain joins TRBV19 and TRBJ2-1, with TRBD2 identical over 7 bases. Germline V CDR1 and CDR2: LNHDA, SQIVND (reference sequence). CDR3 length: 15 amino acids. V trimming: 9 bases; J trimming: 0 bases; junction bases outside the gene matches: 8. CDR3 DNA sequence: TGTGCCAGCCGCCTGACTAGCAACTCCTACAATGAGCAGTTCTTC. Amino acid sequence: CASRLTSNSYNEQFF.

The chain joins TRBV6-2 or TRBV6-3 to TRBJ2-7; TRBD1 might be the D (7 bases). Germline V gene data show CDR1 as MNHEY and CDR2 as SVGEGT. The CDR3 totals 15 residues. V dropped 2 bases and J dropped 1 base, with 12 bases sitting between them. In nucleotides, the CDR3 is TGTGCCAGCAGTTACCTCCAGGGGGGATCCTACGAGCAGTACGTC. Residues: CASSYLQGGSYEQYV.

This clonotype occurred many times. V is TRBV7-9 and J is TRBJ2-1; 14 nucleotides match TRBD2. The J segment lost 3 bases and the V segment lost 5 bases, leaving 3 bases of the junction unmatched. The CDR3 extends over 16 amino acids. The germline V gene encodes CDR1 SEHNR and CDR2 FQNEAQ (reference sequence). CDR3 loop: CASSRLAGGLYNEQFF. In nucleotides, the CDR3 is TGTGCCAGCAGCCGACTAGCGGGAGGGCTCTACAATGAGCAGTTCTTC.

This chain connects TRBV20-1 to TRBJ2-7; TRBD2 aligns across 12 bases. Germline values: CDR1 DFQATT, CDR2 SNEGSKA (reference sequence). There are 15 residues in the CDR3. J gave up 2 bases and V 5 bases, and 7 bases lay outside the gene matches. CDR3 residues: CSARPRLAGAYEQYF. The CDR3 nucleotides read TGCAGTGCTCGACCCCGACTAGCGGGAGCCTACGAGCAGTACTTC.

J is TRBJ2-2 and V is TRBV6-6; D is perhaps TRBD1 or TRBD2 (5 bases each). The CDR3 length is 15 residues. Per germline, CDR1 MNHNY and CDR2 SVGAGI (reference sequence). Trimming left V 6 bases short and J 2 bases short, with 13 bases between. CDR3 in DNA: TGTGCCAGCAGCACGCCCAGGGACAACACCGGGGAGCTGTTTTTT. The encoded protein is CASSTPRDNTGELFF.

Ten or more counts support this clonotype. The chain combines TRBV7-9 with TRBJ1-1; perhaps TRBD1 as D (6 bases). CDR3 length equals 15 residues. In germline, CDR1 is SEHNR, CDR2 FQNEAQ (reference sequence). Trimming took 0 bases from V and 4 from J, leaving 12 bases between them. The CDR3 is CASSLAEGGGTEAFF. The DNA of the CDR3 is TGTGCCAGCAGCTTAGCCGAGGGGGGCGGCACTGAAGCTTTCTTT.

This rearrangement joins TRBV20-1 to TRBJ2-1; 14 nucleotides agree with TRBD2. V lost 5 bases, J lost 8 bases, and 8 bases stayed unmatched. Germline loops: CDR1 DFQATT, CDR2 SNEGSKA (reference sequence). This CDR3 has 15 amino acids. The CDR3 DNA sequence: TGCAGTGCTGCGGGACTAGCGGGAGTACGCGATGAGCAGTTCTTC. This codes for CSAAGLAGVRDEQFF.

This clonotype was observed a handful of times. The J gene is TRBJ1-1, the V gene TRBV7-2; D unclear. The CDR3 totals 14 residues. Germline-derived CDR1 and CDR2 are SGHTA and FQGNSA. V was trimmed by 6 bases and J by 1 base, leaving 12 bases between them. CDR3 DNA sequence: TGTGCCAGCAGTGAGTCTCCTGAGAACACTGAAGCTTTCTTT. Residues: CASSESPENTEAFF.

V usage is TRBV7-2 and J usage is TRBJ2-1, with 11 bases identical to TRBD2. CDR3 size: 17 residues. Germline V lookup: CDR1 SGHTA, CDR2 FQGNSA. V lost 5 bases to trimming and J lost 7 bases; unmatched junction nucleotides: 13. The CDR3, as DNA: TGTGCCAGCAGCCCGGGGGGGACTAGCGGAGGACGGAATGAGCAGTTCTTC. The encoded protein is CASSPGGTSGGRNEQFF. Looking up the rest from reference TRBV7-2 and TRBJ2-1 gives the full variable domain: GAGVSQSPSNKVTEKGKDVELRCDPISGHTALYWYRQSLGQGLEFLIYFQGNSAPDKSGLPSDRFSAERTGGSVSTLTIQRTQQEDSAVYLCASSPGGTSGGRNEQFFGPGTRLTVL.

This clonotype was observed a few times. CDR3 amino acids: CSASRGTGTYEQYF. The CDR3, as DNA: TGCAGTGCTTCGCGGGGGACAGGGACCTACGAGCAGTACTTC. The J gene is TRBJ2-7, the V gene TRBV20-1, with 9 bases identical to TRBD1. The CDR3 sequence is 14 residues long. CDR1 and CDR2 (germline): DFQATT, SNEGSKA (reference sequence). The trim removed 5 bases at V and 2 bases at J, leaving 7 bases unmatched.

The chain employs TRBV28 and TRBJ1-2, with D unresolved. The CDR3 covers 12 residues. V was trimmed by 5 bases and J by 8 bases, leaving 12 bases between them. In germline, CDR1 is MDHEN, CDR2 SYDVKM. The CDR3 is CASSPHPGGYTF. CDR3 nucleotide sequence: TGTGCCAGCAGTCCACACCCGGGGGGCTACACCTTC.

This clonotype was counted a few times. The chain employs TRBV7-2 and TRBJ2-3, with TRBD2 identical over 7 bases. Germline CDR1 is SGHTA and CDR2 is FQGNSA. J gave up 0 bases and V 3 bases, and 12 bases lay outside the gene matches. CDR3 length: 18 residues. CDR3: CASSLLPRLAASTDTQYF. CDR3 nucleotide sequence: TGTGCCAGCAGCTTGTTACCCCGACTAGCAGCTAGCACAGATACGCAGTATTTT. Complete variable domain (other parts from reference TRBV7-2 and TRBJ2-3): GAGVSQSPSNKVTEKGKDVELRCDPISGHTALYWYRQSLGQGLEFLIYFQGNSAPDKSGLPSDRFSAERTGGSVSTLTIQRTQQEDSAVYLCASSLLPRLAASTDTQYFGPGTRLTVL.

The CDR3 sequence is CASRYPVENTIYF. CDR3 DNA sequence: TGTGCCAGCCGATACCCGGTTGAGAACACCATATATTTT. The chain employs TRBV12-3 or TRBV12-4 and TRBJ1-3; D gene unclear. The V end was cut by 8 bases, the J end by 7 bases, with 15 bases between. This CDR3 spans 13 amino acids.

As regards this clonotype: No conserved phenylalanine or tryptophan is present at the end of the CDR3, so a read error is the likely explanation. The rearrangement joins TRBV5-6 to TRBJ2-5; D remains unclear. V was cut by 4 bases and J by 2 bases, with 15 bases left in between. Germline V gene lookup returns CDR1 SGHDT and CDR2 YYEEEE. This CDR3 is built from 15 residues. CDR3 DNA: TGTGCCAGCAGCCGGTTGAGGCGGCAGCAAGAGACCCAGTACTTA. Protein sequence: CASSRLRRQQETQYL.

The V gene is TRBV7-2, the J gene TRBJ2-1; 8 nucleotides agree with TRBD1. The germline CDR1 and CDR2 sequences are SGHTA and FQGNSA. The length of the CDR3 is 16 residues. J lost 7 bases, V lost 5 bases, and 13 bases had no gene match. The CDR3 DNA reads as TGTGCCAGCAGCCCAAGGACAGGGTCACAGGGGAATGAGCAGTTCTTC. Protein sequence: CASSPRTGSQGNEQFF.

The chain employs TRBV5-1 and TRBJ1-1; 8 nucleotides line up with TRBD1. V lost 7 bases and J lost 5; bases outside the gene matches: 16. The CDR3 extends over 16 amino acids. Germline CDR1 is SGHRS and CDR2 is YFSETQ. As DNA, the CDR3 is TGCGCCAGCCGAGCAGTCTATCAGGGGGCGCGTACTGAAGCTTTCTTT. Amino acids: CASRAVYQGARTEAFF.

In this sample, this clonotype turned up a few times. The rearrangement links TRBV4-1 to TRBJ2-2; tentatively, D is TRBD1 (6 bases). V lost 6 bases to trimming and J lost 9 bases, with 20 bases between them. Per germline, CDR1 MGHRA and CDR2 YSYEKL. CDR3 length: 15 amino acids. CDR3 coding DNA: TGCGCCAGCAGGTCTTTGGGGCAGGGGTTCCGGGAGCTGTTTTTT. Its protein is CASRSLGQGFRELFF.